This T cell receptor (beta chain) appears in the sequencing data of a study of blood T cell repertoires in COVID-19. In the study overall: The study drew acute and convalescent COVID-19 samples from the United States, Italy and Spain. T cells, B-cell-depleted T cells, or PBMCs provided the cDNA or gDNA that served as material.

CDR1 is SGHTA, CDR2 FQGNSA, per germline. After removal of 10 bases from V and 8 bases from J, the junction contained 16 bases not matched to a gene. The CDR3 sequence is 17 residues long. The method was immunoSEQ multiplex PCR; TCRdb's version includes in-frame clones alone and lacks a portion of them. This table holds 200,000 to 250,000 clones, roughly 84% found once. The receptor comes from a man aged 25-40 years with active or convalescent COVID-19. Sample: peripheral blood. V and J are TRBV7-2 and TRBJ2-2; 13 positions agree with TRBD2. This chain's CDR3 is CAIHDLGLAGVGGELFF. The CDR3 region has the DNA TGTGCCATCCACGATTTAGGACTAGCGGGAGTTGGTGGGGAGCTGTTTTTT.